One and the same sample provided the 32 T cell receptor beta chains below, sequenced in a study of response to subunit inactivated influenza vaccine (dated by TCRdb to the late 2010s). To prepare the library, RT-PCR was applied. Sequencing used an Illumina HiSeq 2500. In TCRdb, the public reads were trimmed at Q25 with fastp and aligned with MiXCR, with productive beta chains retained. CDR3 protein duplicates are merged, each entry listing the most common genes and DNA. The sample table records more than 450,000 distinct CDR3 sequences; roughly 10% of these occur just once. The ten largest account for 11% of the sample. The same sample was also studied in work on T cells expressing NK-cell markers. The second investigation adds: 5'RACE template switching, by which a universal primer site and unique molecular identifiers were added, was used to make TCR beta cDNA libraries.

The material sequenced was PBMCs from blood, taken on the day of vaccination. The receptors shown here come from a middle-aged man who received an inactivated influenza vaccine. Donor details come from another sample of the same person, matched by shared clones.

The J gene is TRBJ2-5, the V gene TRBV6-1, with a possible D match to TRBD2 (6 bases). CDR1 is MNHNS and CDR2 is SASEGT in the germline V gene. The V end was cut by 2 bases, the J end by 0 bases, with 7 bases between. CDR3 length equals 14 residues. The CDR3 sequence: CASSERENQETQYF. The CDR3, as DNA: TGTGCCAGCAGTGAACGGGAGAACCAAGAGACCCAGTACTTC.

This clonotype was observed many times. The gene calls are TRBV29-1 and TRBJ1-1, with 9 bases lining up with TRBD1. The CDR3 is made up of 16 amino acids. V lost 4 bases, J lost 0 bases, and 9 bases stayed unmatched. In germline, CDR1 is SQVTM, CDR2 ANQGSEA. DNA for the CDR3: TGCAGCGTTGTGGGTCGGGACAGGGCATTGAACACTGAAGCTTTCTTT. The encoded protein is CSVVGRDRALNTEAFF.

This clonotype was seen more than once but under ten times. This chain joins TRBV5-1 and TRBJ2-1; TRBD2 matches at 9 bases. The length of the CDR3 is 17 residues. Looked up from germline, CDR1 is SGHRS and CDR2 is YFSETQ. The trim removed 4 bases at V and 4 bases at J, leaving 12 bases unmatched. For the CDR3, the DNA is TGCGCCAGCAGCCCTCGAACTAGCGGGCGGCAATACAATGAGCAGTTCTTC. It encodes CASSPRTSGRQYNEQFF.

This clonotype has at least ten counts. V gene TRBV11-2 combines with J gene TRBJ2-3; no definite D call. This CDR3 region has 15 residues. Between the trimmed V and J ends, which lost 4 bases and 2 bases, there was a span of 13 bases. The germline CDR1 and CDR2 sequences are SGHAT and FQNNGV. In DNA, the CDR3 is TGTGCCAGCAGCTCGGCGCCAAGCTACACAGATACGCAGTATTTT. Protein: CASSSAPSYTDTQYF. The whole variable domain, filled in from reference TRBV11-2 and TRBJ2-3, reads EAGVAQSPRYKIIEKRQSVAFWCNPISGHATLYWYQQILGQGPKLLIQFQNNGVVDDSQLPKDRFSAERLKGVDSTLKIQPAKLEDSAVYLCASSSAPSYTDTQYFGPGTRLTVL.

This clonotype appeared many times. This chain uses TRBV7-2 with TRBJ2-2; no definite D call. This CDR3 has 14 residues. Germline V gene sequence: CDR1 SGHTA, CDR2 FQGNSA. V lost 4 bases, J lost 4 bases, and 10 bases lay in between. The CDR3 nucleotides read TGTGCCAGCAGCTGGACGACCCTCACCGGGGAGCTGTTTTTT. Amino acid sequence: CASSWTTLTGELFF.

This clonotype was picked up a small number of times. This chain joins TRBV10-3 and TRBJ2-7; D is perhaps TRBD1 (7 bases). The germline V gene has CDR1 ENHRY and CDR2 SYGVKD. The V end lost 8 bases, the J end lost 3 bases, and 14 bases lay between the germline ends. The CDR3 is 13 amino acids. CDR3 in amino acids: CAIQGGVGYEQYF. CDR3 bases: TGTGCCATCCAGGGGGGCGTAGGCTACGAGCAGTACTTC.

CDR3: CASSFVRSGWAGATGELFF. Written as DNA, the CDR3 is TGTGCCAGCAGTTTTGTTCGGTCGGGTTGGGCGGGGGCCACCGGGGAGCTGTTTTTT. The genes are TRBV28 and TRBJ2-2; D perhaps matches TRBD2 (7 bases). The germline V and J ends were trimmed by 3 bases and 4 bases, with 24 bases remaining between them. The length of the CDR3 is 19 residues. Germline-derived CDR1 and CDR2 are MDHEN and SYDVKM.

The rearrangement joins TRBV7-9 to TRBJ1-2; D ambiguous. V lost 3 bases to trimming and J lost 3 bases, with 11 bases between them. This CDR3 spans 14 amino acids. The V gene's germline CDR1 is SEHNR and CDR2 FQNEAQ (reference sequence). Written as DNA, the CDR3 is TGTGCCAGCAGCTTCACGGCAGATGACTATGGCTACACCTTC. It is translated as CASSFTADDYGYTF.

This clonotype was observed a few times. V is TRBV10-1 and J is TRBJ1-5; D may be TRBD1 (5 bases). Germline V gene data show CDR1 as WNHNN and CDR2 as SYGVQD (reference sequence). The CDR3 runs 16 residues. With 8 bases removed from V and 2 bases from J, the gap between germline ends came to 19 bases. The DNA of the CDR3 is TGCGCCAGCCCAGGGAAGGTGGTATTGGGCAATCAGCCCCAGCATTTT. Translating it yields CASPGKVVLGNQPQHF.

This clonotype occurred a few times. The chain combines TRBV7-2 with TRBJ2-7; no clear D gene. Between the trimmed V and J ends, which lost 3 bases and 7 bases, there was a span of 10 bases. Looked up from germline, CDR1 is SGHTA and CDR2 is FQGNSA. The CDR3 is 12 residues long. CDR3 amino acids: CASSFLVGEQYF. Here the CDR3 DNA reads TGTGCCAGCAGCTTTTTGGTGGGTGAGCAGTACTTC.

This clonotype was detected ten times or more. This chain joins TRBV4-3 and TRBJ2-3; D is uncertain. The CDR3 sequence is 13 residues long. Germline CDR1 LGHNA, CDR2 YSLEER. The V gene lost 5 bases and the J gene lost 0 bases, with 6 bases spanning the gap. The CDR3 region is CASSEYSTDTQYF. The CDR3 DNA follows: TGCGCCAGCAGCGAATACAGCACAGATACGCAGTATTTT.

This clonotype was seen more than once but under ten times. This rearrangement joins TRBV6-6 to TRBJ1-1; 7 bases match TRBD1. This CDR3 has 13 amino acids. The trim removed 7 bases at V and 7 bases at J, leaving 9 bases unmatched. CDR1 and CDR2 from the germline V gene are MNHNY and SVGAGI (reference sequence). The CDR3 coding sequence is TGTGCCAGCACAATGGGACAGTTGTTTGAAGCTTTCTTT. It is translated as CASTMGQLFEAFF.

This clonotype was counted a few times. V is TRBV29-1 and J is TRBJ2-2, with D unclear. The CDR3 loop spans 14 amino acids. The germline V gene has CDR1 SQVTM and CDR2 ANQGSEA. Trimming shortened V by 5 bases and J by 1 base, and 11 bases separated the two germline ends. Here the CDR3 DNA reads TGCAGCGTTTCAGAACAGATGAACACCGGGGAGCTGTTTTTT. It is translated as CSVSEQMNTGELFF.

This clonotype was seen many times. The chain is built from TRBV7-2 and TRBJ2-2; no definite D call. Germline lookup yields CDR1 SGHTA and CDR2 FQGNSA. The CDR3 has 14 amino acids. V was trimmed by 6 bases and J by 1 base, leaving 9 bases between them. DNA of the CDR3: TGTGCCAGCAGTTTCCGACGGAACACCGGGGAGCTGTTTTTT. Its protein product is CASSFRRNTGELFF.

This clonotype was counted many times. The CDR3 loop is CASSQAPQAGELFF. For the CDR3, the DNA is TGTGCCAGCAGCCAAGCACCCCAGGCCGGGGAGCTGTTTTTT. The chain uses TRBV3-1 and TRBJ2-2; D ambiguous. Trimming cost V 1 base and J 6 bases, with 9 bases left between them. The germline V gene encodes CDR1 LGHDT and CDR2 YNNKEL (reference sequence). The CDR3 covers 14 residues.

The chain has TRBV7-2 and TRBJ2-3; 9 nucleotides line up with TRBD1. This CDR3 spans 16 amino acids. The germline gives CDR1 SGHTA, CDR2 FQGNSA. The J segment lost 2 bases and the V segment lost 5 bases, leaving 8 bases of the junction unmatched. CDR3 in DNA: TGTGCCAGCAGCCCTACTGGGACAGGGAACACAGATACGCAGTATTTT. Residues: CASSPTGTGNTDTQYF.

This clonotype was seen a handful of times. An end of the junction differs from the germline gene, which may be a read error. The chain joins TRBV7-9 to TRBJ2-3; weak D call: TRBD2 (5 bases). The CDR3 covers 13 residues. Germline-derived CDR1 and CDR2 are SEHNR and FQNEAQ (reference sequence). CDR3 nucleotide sequence: TGTGCCAGCAGCTTAGAGGGCCGGACTGGAACCCTTTTT. This sequence encodes CASSLEGRTGTLF. Filled out from reference TRBV7-9 and TRBJ2-3, the complete variable domain reads DTGVSQNPRHKITKRGQNVTFRCDPISEHNRLYWYRQTLGQGPEFLTYFQNEAQLEKSRLLSDRFSAERPKGSFSTLEIQRTEQGDSAMYLCASSLEGRTGTLFGPGTRLTVL.

This clonotype was found a few times. The chain employs TRBV7-2 and TRBJ1-1; 7 bases align to TRBD1. The V segment lost 0 bases and the J segment 6 bases; nucleotides outside the gene matches: 10. The length of the CDR3 is 16 residues. Per germline, CDR1 SGHTA and CDR2 FQGNSA. DNA for the CDR3: TGTGCCAGCAGCTTAGCAGGGACAGTCGAAGGGGCTGAAGCTTTCTTT. Amino acids: CASSLAGTVEGAEAFF.

In its sample, this clonotype was seen a few times. The chain combines TRBV20-1 with TRBJ2-7, with D unclear. Germline CDR1 is DFQATT and CDR2 is SNEGSKA (reference sequence). The CDR3 runs 11 residues. The V gene lost 3 bases and the J gene lost 3 bases, with 6 bases spanning the gap. As DNA, the CDR3 is TGCAGTGCTAGCCCTTTCTACGAGCAGTACTTC. It encodes CSASPFYEQYF.

This clonotype was seen at least ten times. This chain's CDR3 is CASSLGLGSYEQYF. As DNA, the CDR3 is TGTGCCAGCAGCTTGGGACTGGGCTCCTACGAGCAGTACTTC. The gene calls are TRBV27 and TRBJ2-7; TRBD2 might be the D (6 bases). The CDR3 runs 14 residues. V lost 6 bases, J lost 0 bases, and 12 bases lay in between. CDR1 MNHEY and CDR2 SMNVEV come from the germline V gene (reference sequence).

CDR3 sequence: CASSKAGTGGITDTQYF. CDR3 nucleotides: TGTGCCAGCAGCAAAGCGGGGACAGGGGGCATCACAGATACGCAGTATTTT. This chain uses TRBV21-1 with TRBJ2-3; the DNA was not used to check the table's D call, TRBD1. TRBV21-1 is deemed a pseudogene. The CDR3 covers 17 residues.

This clonotype was detected a few times. The chain carries TRBV28 and TRBJ2-3; D is perhaps TRBD1 (6 bases). V was shortened by 6 bases and J by 9 bases, with 22 bases between the two germline ends. The CDR3 has 15 amino acids. Germline V gives CDR1 MDHEN, CDR2 SYDVKM. CDR3 sequence (DNA): TGTGCCAGCAGCTTGGGGGCTCCGGCCAGTGGCACGCAGTATTTT. Translated: CASSLGAPASGTQYF.

This clonotype was seen a few times. The chain carries TRBV20-1 and TRBJ2-3, with D tentatively TRBD2 (7 bases). The V gene lost 5 bases and the J gene lost 3 bases, with 15 bases spanning the gap. The length of the CDR3 is 14 residues. The germline V gene encodes CDR1 DFQATT and CDR2 SNEGSKA (reference sequence). The CDR3 protein is CSAPKGGETDTQYF. Here the CDR3 DNA reads TGCAGTGCTCCTAAGGGGGGGGAGACAGATACGCAGTATTTT.

This clonotype was detected once. The chain combines TRBV6-5 with TRBJ2-7; 7 positions match TRBD1. The germline CDR1 and CDR2 sequences are MNHEY and SVGAGI. V shed 2 bases and J 5 bases; nucleotides not matched to a gene: 12. This CDR3 has 16 residues. The CDR3 sequence is CASSYLTDRPGDEQYF. The CDR3, as DNA: TGTGCCAGCAGTTACCTCACGGACAGGCCCGGGGACGAGCAGTACTTC.

The chain links TRBV14 to TRBJ2-3; TRBD2 matches 7 bases. This CDR3 has 18 amino acids. The trim removed 0 bases at V and 5 bases at J, leaving 14 bases unmatched. Germline loops: CDR1 SGHDN, CDR2 FVKESK. CDR3 nucleotide sequence: TGTGCCAGCAGCCAAGAGGGGCTCGGGGGAGGGCCGAAAGATACGCAGTATTTT. Residues: CASSQEGLGGGPKDTQYF.

On this clonotype itself: The junction departs from germline at one end; a sequencing error may be responsible. The chain employs TRBV28 and TRBJ2-3; perhaps TRBD1 as D (5 bases). In germline, CDR1 is MDHEN, CDR2 SYDVKM. The CDR3 runs 15 residues. The CDR3 nucleotides read TGTGCCAGCAGCTTATTAAATGGGGCCAGGGATACGCAGTATTTT. Its translation: CASSLLNGARDTQYF.

V usage is TRBV5-1 and J usage is TRBJ2-5; 7 bases align to TRBD2. Looked up from germline, CDR1 is SGHRS and CDR2 is YFSETQ. The length of the CDR3 is 15 residues. The junction had 4 bases not matched to a gene; V was cut back by 0 bases and J by 2 bases. CDR3 DNA sequence: TGCGCCAGCAGCTTGGAGACTAGCATACAAGAGACCCAGTACTTC. Translating gives CASSLETSIQETQYF.

The V gene is TRBV7-9, the J gene TRBJ2-1; D is unresolved. The CDR3 totals 15 residues. V was clipped by 3 bases and J by 2 bases, with 11 bases between them. CDR1 is SEHNR and CDR2 is FQNEAQ in the germline V gene (reference sequence). CDR3 coding DNA: TGTGCCAGCAGCTTGCCCCCAGGAACCTACAATGAGCAGTTCTTC. Translated: CASSLPPGTYNEQFF.

The CDR3 here is CASSLEFPNTGELFF. DNA for the CDR3: TGTGCCAGCAGCTTAGAGTTTCCCAACACCGGGGAGCTGTTTTTT. The rearrangement joins TRBV7-9 to TRBJ2-2; D not resolved. The CDR3 contains 15 residues. Trimming stripped 1 base from V and 2 bases from J, with 8 bases between. Germline V gene data show CDR1 as SEHNR and CDR2 as FQNEAQ (reference sequence).

This clonotype was detected ten times or more. The chain recombines TRBV2 with TRBJ1-1; D gene ambiguous. This CDR3 has 13 amino acids. V was clipped by 5 bases and J by 1 base, with 8 bases between them. The V gene's germline CDR1 is SNHLY and CDR2 FYNNEI. The CDR3 spells CASSKEKNTEAFF. As DNA, the CDR3 is TGTGCCAGCAGTAAGGAGAAGAACACTGAAGCTTTCTTT.

This clonotype was recorded at least ten times. The genes are TRBV20-1 and TRBJ1-2; no reliable D call. The CDR3 length is 15 residues. Germline loops: CDR1 DFQATT, CDR2 SNEGSKA (reference sequence). The V end lost 5 bases, the J end lost 8 bases, and 24 bases lay between the germline ends. The CDR3 spells CSAHPPAGPSWGYTF. CDR3 nucleotides: TGCAGTGCTCATCCCCCGGCAGGACCGAGCTGGGGCTACACCTTC.

This clonotype was observed many times. This chain joins TRBV6-2 or TRBV6-3 and TRBJ2-1, with D hard to call. The germline CDR1 and CDR2 sequences are MNHEY and SVGEGT. Between the trimmed V and J ends, which lost 6 bases and 16 bases, there was a span of 19 bases. The CDR3 has 12 residues. CDR3 residues: CASSSLLSDPFF. CDR3 coding DNA: TGTGCCAGCAGCTCCCTACTCTCGGATCCCTTCTTC.